This T cell receptor (beta chain) was documented in a study of blood T cell repertoires in COVID-19. Study-wide context: There were acute and convalescent COVID-19 samples, and they came from the United States, Italy and Spain. Sample material is recorded as cDNA or gDNA derived from T cells, B-cell-depleted T cells, or PBMCs.

Per germline, CDR1 SGHRS and CDR2 YFSETQ. The CDR3 sequence is 16 residues long. The junction had 4 bases not matched to a gene; V was cut back by 0 bases and J by 2 bases. In the original workflow: The assay estimated nucleated cells by amplifying reference gene primers. Measured with immunoSEQ multiplex PCR; TCRdb has only the in-frame clones, and not every one. V, J and clone size reflect that table, while D and trimming were determined from the DNA. Of roughly 320,000 clones listed, 80% to 90% were seen once; the top ten hold about 6%. The Seattle site enrolled patients during active infection and followed them longitudinally.

The receptor's source is a woman between 45 and 60 years old with COVID-19, enrolled during active disease. This chain uses TRBV5-1 with TRBJ2-1; 8 bases map to TRBD2. The sample consisted of peripheral blood. The DNA of the CDR3 is TGCGCCAGCAGCTTGGCGGGGGGGGTCGCCTACAATGAGCAGTTCTTC. This translates into CASSLAGGVAYNEQFF.